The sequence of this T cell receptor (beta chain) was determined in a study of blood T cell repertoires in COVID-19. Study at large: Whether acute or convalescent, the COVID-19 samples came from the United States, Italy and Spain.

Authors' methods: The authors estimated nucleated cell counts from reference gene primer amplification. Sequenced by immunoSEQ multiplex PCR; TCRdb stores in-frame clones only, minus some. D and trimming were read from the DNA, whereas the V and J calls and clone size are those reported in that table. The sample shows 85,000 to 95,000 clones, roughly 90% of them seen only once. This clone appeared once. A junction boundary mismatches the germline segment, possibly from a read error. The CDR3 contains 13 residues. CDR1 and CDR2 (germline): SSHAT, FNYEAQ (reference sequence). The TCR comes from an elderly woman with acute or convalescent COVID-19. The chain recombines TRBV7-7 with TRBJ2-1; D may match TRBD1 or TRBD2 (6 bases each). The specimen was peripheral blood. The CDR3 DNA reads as TGTGCTAGCAGCTTAGCGGACAGCAATGAGCAGTTCTTC. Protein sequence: CASSLADSNEQFF. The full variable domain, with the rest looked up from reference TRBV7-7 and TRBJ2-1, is GAGVSQSPRYKVTKRGQDVTLRCDPISSHATLYWYQQALGQGPEFLTYFNYEAQPDKSGLPSDRFSAERPEGSISTLTIQRTEQRDSAMYRCASSLADSNEQFFGPGTRLTVL.